The rows below give T cell receptor beta chains drawn from one sample of a study of T cells and Merkel cell carcinoma outcomes. Using immunoSEQ multiplex PCR, the repertoire was profiled, and TCRdb retains in-frame clones only, with some absent. This sample has some 19,000 clones, with 82% found just once. The source material was tumor tissue from Merkel cell carcinoma. These receptors all stem from a human donor with Merkel cell carcinoma. The CDR3 runs from the conserved cysteine through the conserved F or W. D genes are given only for firm matches. Only some rows state a clone size, as once, few, many or a class for expanded clones.

V gene	J gene	clone size	D gene	CDR3 protein	CDR3 DNA
TRBV10-1	TRBJ2-1	-	-	CASMCGFSYNEQFF	TGCGCCAGCATGTGCGGGTTCTCCTACAATGAGCAGTTCTTC
TRBV4-2	TRBJ2-7	-	TRBD2	CASSQDHPGGSYEQYF	TGTGCCAGTAGCCAAGATCATCCGGGAGGCTCTTACGAGCAGTACTTC
TRBV7-6	TRBJ2-1	-	-	CASSLGGGDEQFF	TGTGCCAGCAGCTTAGGAGGAGGAGACGAGCAGTTCTTC
TRBV7-8	TRBJ2-5	-	-	CASSSDEGYRETQYF	TGTGCCAGCAGTTCCGACGAGGGATATAGGGAGACCCAGTACTTC
TRBV19	TRBJ2-5	-	TRBD2	CASSFGRAETQYF	TGTGCCAGTAGTTTCGGGAGGGCCGAGACCCAGTACTTC
TRBV5-1	TRBJ1-4	-	-	CASSLERRSNEKLFF	TGCGCCAGCAGCTTGGAGCGGAGGAGTAATGAAAAACTGTTTTTT
TRBV11-2	TRBJ1-2	-	-	CASSPPQVAQGPRF	TGTGCCAGCAGCCCCCCCCAGGTGGCCCAGGGGCCAAGATTC
TRBV7-9	TRBJ1-2	-	-	CASSLALGTNYGYTF	TGTGCCAGCAGCTTAGCGTTAGGGACGAACTATGGCTACACCTTC
TRBV18	TRBJ1-1	-	TRBD1	CASSRASTGGTEAFF	TGTGCCAGCTCACGGGCAAGCACAGGGGGCACTGAAGCTTTCTTT
TRBV27	TRBJ1-1	few	-	CASSLTVNTEAFF	TGTGCCAGCAGTTTGACAGTAAACACTGAAGCTTTCTTT
TRBV11-3	TRBJ1-1	once	-	CASSSYTEAFF	TGTGCCAGCAGCTCATACACTGAAGCTTTCTTT
TRBV7-2	TRBJ2-2	few	TRBD2	CASSGASGRTNTGELFF	TGTGCCAGCAGCGGAGCTAGCGGGAGGACGAACACCGGGGAGCTGTTTTTT
TRBV6-1	TRBJ1-1	-	-	CASILDRGNTEAFF	-
TRBV13	TRBJ2-3	-	-	CASSPWGELIDTQYF	TGTGCCAGCAGCCCCTGGGGGGAATTGATTGATACGCAGTATTTT
TRBV5-1	TRBJ2-7	-	-	CASSLAEGFDYEQYF	TGCGCCAGCAGCTTGGCCGAGGGTTTTGACTACGAGCAGTACTTC